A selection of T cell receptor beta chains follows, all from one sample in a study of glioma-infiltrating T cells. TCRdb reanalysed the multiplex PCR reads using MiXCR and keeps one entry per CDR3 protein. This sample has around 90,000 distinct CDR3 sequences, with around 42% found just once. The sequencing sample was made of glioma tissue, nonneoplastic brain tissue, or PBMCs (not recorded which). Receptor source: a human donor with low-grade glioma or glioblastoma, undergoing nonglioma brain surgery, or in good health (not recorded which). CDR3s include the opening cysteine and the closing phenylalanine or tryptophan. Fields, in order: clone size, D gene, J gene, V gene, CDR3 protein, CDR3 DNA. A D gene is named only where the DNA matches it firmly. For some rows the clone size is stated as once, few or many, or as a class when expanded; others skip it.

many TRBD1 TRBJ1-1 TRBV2 CASSVDRGSTEAFF TGTGCCAGCAGTGTGGACAGGGGGAGCACTGAAGCTTTCTTT
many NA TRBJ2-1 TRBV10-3 CAISARQGINNEQLF TGTGCCATCAGTGCTCGGCAGGGAATAAACAATGAGCAGCTCTTC
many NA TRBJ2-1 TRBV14 CASSQDFRVYNEQFF TGTGCCAGCAGCCAAGATTTCAGGGTCTACAATGAGCAGTTCTTC
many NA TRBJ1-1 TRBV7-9 CASSWGRESTEAFF TGTGCCAGCAGCTGGGGACGGGAGAGCACTGAAGCTTTCTTT
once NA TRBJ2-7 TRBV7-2 CASSRDQLVHEQYF TGTGCCAGCAGCAGAGATCAACTAGTCCACGAGCAGTACTTC
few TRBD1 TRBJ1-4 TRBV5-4 CASSKGQRTTNEKLFF TGTGCCAGCAGCAAGGGACAGCGGACAACTAATGAAAAACTGTTTTTT
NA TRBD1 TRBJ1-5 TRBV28 CASRPGQRSGNQPQHF TGTGCCAGCAGGCCGGGACAGCGAAGTGGCAATCAGCCCCAGCATTTT
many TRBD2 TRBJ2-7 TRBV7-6 CASSSIPGLAGGPLEQYF TGTGCCAGCAGCTCGATACCGGGACTAGCGGGAGGGCCCCTGGAGCAGTACTTC
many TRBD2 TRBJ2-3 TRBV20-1 CSASFRTRTSTDTQYF TGCAGTGCTAGCTTTCGGACTAGGACCTCCACAGATACGCAGTATTTT
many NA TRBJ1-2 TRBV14 CASSQDLPQITNYGYTF TGTGCCAGCAGCCAAGATCTTCCACAGATAACTAACTATGGCTACACCTTC
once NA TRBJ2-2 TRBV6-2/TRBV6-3 CGSSRTRNTGELFF TGTGGCAGCAGTAGAACACGTAACACCGGGGAGCTGTTTTTT
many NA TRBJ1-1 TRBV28 CASRLLNTEAFF TGTGCCAGCAGGCTCTTGAACACTGAAGCTTTCTTT
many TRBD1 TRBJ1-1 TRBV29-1 CSVAGTGGDTEAFF TGCAGCGTGGCCGGGACAGGGGGGGACACTGAAGCTTTCTTT
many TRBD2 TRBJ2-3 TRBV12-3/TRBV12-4 CASSPREGPDTDTQYF TGTGCCAGCAGCCCCCGGGAGGGGCCGGACACAGATACGCAGTATTTT